What follows is one T cell receptor beta chain and its context. Antigen: not known. TCRdb keeps only in-frame clones here, not all; method: immunoSEQ multiplex PCR. This table holds 100,000 to 150,000 clones, approximately 88% found once. The data are from a study of cytomegalovirus exposure and HLA in healthy donors. Overall study: The 666 first-cohort repertoires shared a platform with the approximately 110 validation repertoires, as reported in a later analysis.

V shed 4 bases and J shed 7 bases, with 13 bases lying between them. Germline V gene data show CDR1 as SGHNT and CDR2 as YENEEA. The CDR3 loop spans 13 amino acids. Whole-study results and caveats: Specific recognition of CMV antigens was confirmed in vitro for a few chains (all CMV-associated). The study recorded more than 150 TCR beta chains that were cytomegalovirus-associated. The classifier reportedly diagnosed cytomegalovirus status with high sensitivity and specificity.

The sequencing input was PBMCs. The TCR sequence derives from a woman aged 18-30 years in good health and CMV-seronegative. The chain recombines TRBV11-3 with TRBJ1-2; D is ambiguous. The CDR3 reads CASSSREAFGYTF. The DNA of the CDR3 is TGTGCCAGCAGCTCGAGGGAGGCTTTTGGCTACACCTTC.